One sample yielded the 19 T cell receptor beta chains listed below, sequenced in a study of shared clonotypes between healthy human individuals (dated by TCRdb to about 2020). The library relied on the immunoSEQ multiplex PCR assay. What TCRdb holds here is the immuneACCESS table cut down to in-frame rearrangements. Part of the clones is not present; checked against another copy, under half of the missing clones reflect an unresolved V gene, and the others are unexplained. This sample lists roughly 96,000 clones; roughly half were detected once. The ten most abundant clones make up around 15% of the sample. Input material: PBMCs. These receptors were collected from a woman aged 40 to 55 in good health. Some clones in this sample may be carry-over from other donors' samples.

V gene TRBV6-5 combines with J gene TRBJ2-1; tentative D call: TRBD1 (6 bases). Deletions cut 5 bases from V and 9 bases from J, with 8 bases between. Germline V gene sequence: CDR1 MNHEY, CDR2 SVGAGI. The CDR3 contains 11 residues. The CDR3 region has the DNA TGTGCCAGCAGTCAGGGGATTGAGCAGTTCTTC. Amino acids: CASSQGIEQFF.

This clone has more than one count but fewer than ten. V gene TRBV28 combines with J gene TRBJ2-3; 8 bases align to TRBD1. This CDR3 is 17 amino acids long. Germline values: CDR1 MDHEN, CDR2 SYDVKM. The junction had 13 bases not matched to a gene; V was cut back by 6 bases and J by 2 bases. CDR3 DNA sequence: TGTGCCAGCAGGAAACAGGGGGGAGGTATTAACACAGATACGCAGTATTTT. Translating it yields CASRKQGGGINTDTQYF.

This clone was recorded many times. This CDR3 is CASSVAGNEKLFF. In DNA, the CDR3 is TGTGCCAGCAGTGTAGCGGGGAATGAAAAACTGTTTTTT. The V call is TRBV25-1, the J call TRBJ1-4; no clear D gene. V lost 4 bases, J lost 5 bases, and 8 bases lay in between. From germline, CDR1 is MGHDK and CDR2 SYGVNS. The CDR3 runs 13 residues.

In regard to this clone: The sample carries other DNA sequences with the same CDR3. This CDR3 is CASSPGPQETQYF. The CDR3 region has the DNA TGCGCCAGCAGCCCGGGACCCCAAGAGACCCAGTACTTC. The chain recombines TRBV5-1 with TRBJ2-5; D may match TRBD1 or TRBD2 (5 bases each). Trimming took off 4 bases at V and 1 base at J, with 8 bases between the two ends. In germline, CDR1 is SGHRS, CDR2 YFSETQ. The CDR3 has 13 amino acids. The entire variable domain, with the rest obtained from reference TRBV5-1 and TRBJ2-5, is as follows: KAGVTQTPRYLIKTRGQQVTLSCSPISGHRSVSWYQQTPGQGLQFLFEYFSETQRNKGNFPGRFSGRQFSNSRSEMNVSTLELGDSALYLCASSPGPQETQYFGPGTRLLVL.

This clone was observed a handful of times. The DNA for the CDR3 is TGCGCCAGCAGCTCCGGGACTAGCGGGAGGGGAGAGCAGTACTTC. Its protein product is CASSSGTSGRGEQYF. The rearrangement links TRBV5-1 to TRBJ2-7, with TRBD2 matching over 16 bases. Germline V CDR1 and CDR2: SGHRS, YFSETQ. V dropped 3 bases and J dropped 7; count of bases not matched to a gene: 4. The CDR3 consists of 15 residues.

The chain employs TRBV10-3 and TRBJ1-5; maybe TRBD1 (6 bases). The CDR3 is 13 residues long. From germline, CDR1 is ENHRY and CDR2 SYGVKD. Trimming removed 8 bases from V and 0 bases from J, with 8 bases in between. As DNA, the CDR3 is TGTGCCATCTCGGACAGTAGCAATCAGCCCCAGCATTTT. Residues: CAISDSSNQPQHF.

This clone has a count of ten or more. The genes are TRBV10-3 and TRBJ1-2, with D uncertain. This CDR3 region has 13 residues. CDR1 is ENHRY, CDR2 SYGVKD, per germline. Trimming took 3 bases from V and 6 from J, leaving 11 bases between them. CDR3 loop: CAISEGWGDGYTF. CDR3 bases: TGTGCCATCAGTGAAGGATGGGGTGATGGCTACACCTTC.

V usage is TRBV12-2 and J usage is TRBJ2-7; the table's D call TRBD2 went unverified against the DNA. TRBV12-2 is a known pseudogene. CDR3 length: 19 residues. As DNA, the CDR3 is TGTGCAAGTCGCTTCCCGGGGCTTAAAGGGACTAGCGGGAGGTACGAGCAGTACTTC. This translates into CASRFPGLKGTSGRYEQYF.

This clone turned up a few times. The V and J genes are TRBV7-3 and TRBJ2-2; 7 bases match TRBD2. This CDR3 comprises 14 residues. Trimming removed 6 bases from V and 6 bases from J; junction bases left unmatched: 7. The germline V gene encodes CDR1 SGHTA and CDR2 FQGTGA. CDR3 coding DNA: TGTGCCAGCAGACGGGACTACGGGGCCGGGGAGCTGTTTTTT. Translating gives CASRRDYGAGELFF.

There are a few counts of this clone. The chain's CDR3 is CASSLTSEVSYEQYF. The CDR3 coding sequence is TGCGCCAGCAGCTTGACTAGCGAGGTCTCCTACGAGCAGTACTTC. The chain employs TRBV5-1 and TRBJ2-7; TRBD2 matches 7 bases. J was trimmed by 0 bases and V by 1 base; bases with no gene match: 4. Germline V CDR1 and CDR2: SGHRS, YFSETQ. This CDR3 region has 15 residues.

The CDR3 coding sequence is TGTGCCAGCAGCTTCCGGGGGACAGTGATACACGAGCAGTACTTC. Amino acids: CASSFRGTVIHEQYF. The chain uses TRBV11-2 and TRBJ2-7; possible D gene TRBD1, 7 bases. CDR1 and CDR2 (germline): SGHAT, FQNNGV. The CDR3 spans 15 residues. V gave up 3 bases and J gave up 5 bases, with 17 bases separating them.

This clone was observed once. This chain joins TRBV10-3 and TRBJ1-3; D unresolved. This CDR3 contains 12 residues. CDR1 is ENHRY and CDR2 is SYGVKD in the germline V gene. Trimming left V 6 bases short and J 4 bases short, with 7 bases between. The CDR3 is CAIREGGNTIYF. In DNA form, the CDR3 reads TGTGCCATCAGGGAAGGAGGAAACACCATATATTTT.

Worth noting for this clone: This could be a read error, since a much larger clone is one nucleotide away. The V gene is TRBV10-3, the J gene TRBJ2-6; a possible D gene is TRBD1 (6 bases). CDR1 is ENHRY, CDR2 SYGVKD, per germline. The ends were cut back, 10 bases at V and 0 bases at J, with 16 bases in the middle. The CDR3 runs 16 residues. CDR3 sequence (DNA): TGTGCCACCTCAGGGGACCGACTCTCTGGGGCCAACGTCCTGACTTTC. It yields the protein CATSGDRLSGANVLTF.

The chain joins TRBV7-9 to TRBJ2-6; D ambiguous. V was trimmed by 7 bases and J by 2 bases, leaving 6 bases between them. Germline V gives CDR1 SEHNR, CDR2 FQNEAQ (reference sequence). The CDR3 sequence is 13 residues long. The CDR3 loop is CASNPAGANVLTF. As DNA, the CDR3 is TGTGCCAGCAACCCTGCTGGGGCCAACGTCCTGACTTTC.

V is TRBV25-1 and J is TRBJ2-1; 7 positions match TRBD2. Germline lookup yields CDR1 MGHDK and CDR2 SYGVNS. CDR3 length: 14 amino acids. V shed 2 bases, J shed 8 bases, and the junction held 6 bases outside the gene matches. The CDR3 reads CASSEGLGKDEQFF. In DNA, the CDR3 is TGTGCCAGCAGTGAAGGACTAGGAAAAGATGAGCAGTTCTTC.

V usage is TRBV9 and J usage is TRBJ2-5, with TRBD2 matching 11 bases. The J call may be incorrect, as the DNA end agrees better with TRBJ2-7. The CDR3 has 15 amino acids. Germline CDR1 is SGDLS and CDR2 is YYNGEE. The CDR3 DNA is TGTGCCAGCAGCGTAGTAGCGGGAGGGGAATACGAGCAGTACTTC. Residues: CASSVVAGGEYEQYF.

On this clone itself: Different DNA sequences within this sample yield the same CDR3. V and J are TRBV7-3 and TRBJ1-6; D gene unclear. The CDR3 spans 12 residues. Germline V CDR1 and CDR2: SGHTA, FQGTGA. V lost 3 bases and J lost 9, with 6 bases in between. CDR3 residues: CASSFVGSPLHF. The CDR3 bases are TGTGCCAGCAGCTTTGTCGGTTCACCCCTCCACTTT.

The chain has TRBV29-1 and TRBJ2-5; 10 positions match TRBD1. The last part of the DNA fits TRBJ2-7 better; the J call may be wrong. The CDR3 has 14 residues. Germline loops: CDR1 SQVTM, CDR2 ANQGSEA. This CDR3 is CSVEGDRGLDEQYF. The CDR3 DNA reads as TGCAGCGTTGAAGGAGACAGGGGGCTCGACGAGCAGTACTTC.

The rearrangement joins TRBV4-2 to TRBJ1-1; D gene uncertain. Germline-derived CDR1 and CDR2 are LGHNA and YNFKEQ. The CDR3 contains 12 residues. The V and J ends lost 5 bases and 7 bases respectively, with 11 bases between them. This CDR3 is CASSLVGLEAFF. The CDR3 DNA follows: TGTGCCAGCAGCTTAGTAGGGCTTGAAGCTTTCTTT.